A selection of T cell receptor beta chains follows, all from one sample in a study of blood T cell repertoires in COVID-19. Some clones are missing from TCRdb's copy, which holds only in-frame ones; the method was immunoSEQ multiplex PCR. The sample has 70,000 or so clones; 80% to 90% are singletons. The specimen was peripheral blood. These receptors all come from a man aged 65 to 85 with active or convalescent COVID-19. Both conserved end residues are part of each CDR3. Fields, in order: V gene, J gene, D gene, clone size, CDR3 DNA, CDR3 protein. The D gene is left open where the match is weak. Some rows mark clone size as missing; the rest say once, few, many or name a class of expanded clone.

TRBV28	TRBJ2-5	TRBD2	-	TGTGCCAGCAGCTCGGGACTAGCGGGACGGGAGACCCAGTACTTC	CASSSGLAGRETQYF
TRBV14	TRBJ1-1	-	-	TGTGCCAGCAGCCCCTCCCCTCGAGGTGAAGCTTTCTTT	CASSPSPRGEAFF
TRBV10-3	TRBJ1-1	-	-	TGTGCCATCAGTGAAGACAGAAAGGATTTGAACACTGAAGCTTTCTTT	CAISEDRKDLNTEAFF
TRBV21-1	TRBJ1-5	-	-	TGTGCCAGCCCTTGGACAGGGTGGAGCGGACAGCCCCAGCATTTT	CASPWTGWSGQPQHF
TRBV7-3	TRBJ1-5	-	-	TGTGCCAGCAGCCTAACCAATGATCAGCCCCAGCATTTT	CASSLTNDQPQHF
TRBV27	TRBJ2-7	TRBD1	-	TGTGCCAGCAGTATTAAGCCGGCCGGGACAGGGTACGAGCAGTACTTC	CASSIKPAGTGYEQYF
TRBV27	TRBJ2-7	-	-	TGTGCCAGCAGTATCTCTTTTAGCGTTCAGACCTACGAGCAGTACTTC	CASSISFSVQTYEQYF
TRBV5-4	TRBJ2-1	TRBD2	-	TGTGCCAGCAGAGACGGACTAGCGGCCTACAATGAGCAGTTCTTC	CASRDGLAAYNEQFF
TRBV6-5	TRBJ2-2	TRBD1	-	TGTGCCAGCAGCCGGACAGGGGGAGATACCGGGGAGCTGTTTTTT	CASSRTGGDTGELFF
TRBV10-3	TRBJ1-2	-	-	TGTGCCATCAGTGAGTCGATAACAGGCGGCCAAGGCTACACCTTC	CAISESITGGQGYTF
TRBV3-1/TRBV3-2	TRBJ2-7	-	-	TGTGCCAGCAGCCATGATCCCCGGGCCTACGAGCAGTACTTC	CASSHDPRAYEQYF
TRBV6-2/TRBV6-3	TRBJ2-1	TRBD2	-	TGTGCCAGCAGCCCCCCGGGACTAGCGGGCCTGGCCGACGACGATGAGCAGTTCTTC	CASSPPGLAGLADDDEQFF
TRBV18	TRBJ1-5	TRBD1	-	TGTGCCAGCTCACCCGGGACAGGGGGCTTTATTCAGCCCCAGCATTTT	CASSPGTGGFIQPQHF
TRBV6-6	TRBJ2-7	-	-	TGTGCCAGCAGTTACTCGACCGGAGCCCCCGAGCAGTACTTC	CASSYSTGAPEQYF
TRBV19	TRBJ2-5	-	-	TGTGCCAGTAGTACCTGGCTAGCGCCCGAGACCCAGTACTTC	CASSTWLAPETQYF
TRBV5-1	TRBJ2-7	TRBD2	once	TGCGCCAGCAGCCGGGTAAGCGGGAGTACCTACGAGCAGTACTTC	CASSRVSGSTYEQYF
TRBV7-9	TRBJ2-3	TRBD2	-	TGTGCCAGCAGCCCTGGACTAGCCACAGATACGCAGTATTTT	CASSPGLATDTQYF
TRBV11-2	TRBJ2-2	-	-	TGTGCCAGCAGCTTAGTTGAGGGAGCGAACACCGGGGAGCTGTTTTTT	CASSLVEGANTGELFF
TRBV18	TRBJ2-2	-	-	TGTGCCAGCTCACGGGACACTGCGAACACCGGGGAGCTGTTTTTT	CASSRDTANTGELFF
TRBV6-2/TRBV6-3	TRBJ2-3	-	-	TGTGCCAGCAGCCTGGGCTATGCGCAGTATTTT	CASSLGYAQYF
TRBV5-1	TRBJ2-2	TRBD2	-	TGCGCCAGCAGCCCCCTGACTAGCGGGAGGTACGCCGGGGAGCTGTTTTTT	CASSPLTSGRYAGELFF
TRBV28	TRBJ1-1	-	-	TGTGCCAGCACTACAACCCGGGGGGCCGATCGCGGGGCTTTCTTT	CASTTTRGADRGAFF
TRBV30	TRBJ2-3	-	-	TGTGCCTGGAGTACCTACAGGGCAGATACGCAGTATTTT	CAWSTYRADTQYF
TRBV4-2	TRBJ2-1	TRBD2	-	TGTGCCAGCAAACTAGCGGGACCTTACAATGAGCAGTTCTTC	CASKLAGPYNEQFF
TRBV19	TRBJ2-2	-	-	TGTGCCAGTAGTATAAGGCCAGGGGACCTCTGGACCGGGGAGCTGTTTTTT	CASSIRPGDLWTGELFF
TRBV2	TRBJ2-3	-	-	TGTGCCAGCCGAGGAGACACAGATACGCAGTATTTT	CASRGDTDTQYF
TRBV7-9	TRBJ2-2	TRBD1	-	TGTGCCAGCAGCTTTCCCGAACCGGGACAGGGGGCCACCGGGGAGCTGTTTTTT	CASSFPEPGQGATGELFF
TRBV19	TRBJ2-7	-	few	TGTGCCAGTAGTCCGACTAATTCCTACGAGCAGTACTTC	CASSPTNSYEQYF
TRBV9	TRBJ2-1	TRBD2	-	TGTGCCAGCAGCGCCTTATCGACTAGCGGCCATTACAATGAGCAGTTCTTC	CASSALSTSGHYNEQFF
TRBV2	TRBJ2-2	TRBD1	-	TGTGCCAGCAGTGAAGAAGTGACAGGGTCCGGGGAGCTGTTTTTT	CASSEEVTGSGELFF
TRBV19	TRBJ2-2	-	-	TGTGCCAGTAGTCCCCCCCGGGGTTGGGCCGGGGAGCTGTTTTTT	CASSPPRGWAGELFF
TRBV27	TRBJ1-1	TRBD1	few	TGTGCCAGCAGTTTACGTCCCGGGACAGGGAACACTGAAGCTTTCTTT	CASSLRPGTGNTEAFF
TRBV11-2	TRBJ1-1	TRBD1	-	TGTGCCAGCAGCTTACAACAGGGGGTATTGACTGAAGCTTTCTTT	CASSLQQGVLTEAFF
TRBV6-5	TRBJ1-2	-	-	TGTGCCAGCCTCGAACTACAGGGTGGGATCTATGGCTACACCTTC	CASLELQGGIYGYTF
TRBV9	TRBJ2-7	TRBD2	-	TGTGCCAGCAGCGTAGCTCCTGGCGGGAGACATAACGAGCAGTACTTC	CASSVAPGGRHNEQYF
TRBV19	TRBJ2-7	TRBD1	-	TGTGCCAGTAGGCAGGGGGCCTACGAGCAGTACTTC	CASRQGAYEQYF